Each of the 9 T cell receptor beta chains below was sequenced from the same sample in a study of control samples from healthy donors and cancer patients. Produced via immunoSEQ multiplex PCR; TCRdb's table is partial and in-frame only. The sample has approximately 100,000 clones, around nine tenths seen once. Source material: blood. The receptors stem from a human donor in good health. The donor label of this sample is uncertain.

The V gene is TRBV13, the J gene TRBJ2-5; 7 nucleotides agree with TRBD2. The germline V gene has CDR1 PRHDT and CDR2 FYEKMQ (reference sequence). J gave up 5 bases and V 5 bases, and 8 bases lay outside the gene matches. CDR3 length: 14 residues. The CDR3 sequence is CASSHSGGWETQYF. In DNA, the CDR3 is TGTGCCAGCAGCCACTCGGGGGGATGGGAGACCCAGTACTTC.

A few counts support this clone. V gene TRBV6-2 or TRBV6-3 combines with J gene TRBJ1-3, with a weak D call TRBD1 (5 bases). The germline V gene encodes CDR1 MNHEY and CDR2 SVGEGT. This CDR3 region has 14 residues. V lost 5 bases and J lost 8, with 16 bases in between. The CDR3 sequence: CASSPNPAGDTIYF. CDR3 sequence (DNA): TGTGCCAGCAGTCCCAATCCTGCGGGGGACACCATATATTTT.

As for this clone: The identical CDR3 is also encoded by other nucleotide sequences in the sample. This chain joins TRBV5-1 and TRBJ2-2; 7 nucleotides agree with TRBD1. The CDR3 extends over 16 amino acids. J lost 4 bases, V lost 5 bases, and 11 bases had no gene match. Per the germline V gene, CDR1 is SGHRS and CDR2 is YFSETQ. Here the CDR3 DNA reads TGCGCCAGCAGTCCCTCCCAGGGGGTCGGCACCGGGGAGCTGTTTTTT. Encoded protein: CASSPSQGVGTGELFF.

This chain uses TRBV11-2 with TRBJ1-1; D possibly corresponds to TRBD1 (5 bases). The CDR3 is 16 amino acids. Germline CDR1 and CDR2: SGHAT and FQNNGV. V lost 7 bases and J 2 bases, leaving 20 bases between the germline ends. The CDR3 is CASKPRFRDINTEAFF. The CDR3 nucleotides are TGTGCCAGCAAGCCTCGATTCAGGGATATTAACACTGAAGCTTTCTTT.

This clone was seen just once. The chain uses TRBV6-1 and TRBJ1-5; D not certain. Germline CDR1 is MNHNS and CDR2 is SASEGT. Trimming took off 2 bases at V and 9 bases at J, with 11 bases between the two ends. This CDR3 has 13 amino acids. CDR3 nucleotide sequence: TGTGCCAGCAGTGAATCCCCCTTCGCGCCCCAGCATTTT. Protein product: CASSESPFAPQHF.

This sequence joins TRBV18 and TRBJ1-2; 8 bases are shared with TRBD1. The CDR3 is 15 residues long. CDR1 and CDR2 from the germline V gene are KGHSH and LQKENI. Trimming removed 2 bases from V and 5 bases from J; junction bases left unmatched: 7. The CDR3 sequence: CASSPETGVRYGYTF. The CDR3 bases are TGTGCCAGCTCACCAGAGACAGGGGTTAGGTATGGCTACACCTTC. The full variable domain, with the rest looked up from reference TRBV18 and TRBJ1-2, is NAGVMQNPRHLVRRRGQEARLRCSPMKGHSHVYWYRQLPEEGLKFMVYLQKENIIDESGMPKERFSAEFPKEGPSILRIQQVVRGDSAAYFCASSPETGVRYGYTFGSGTRLTVV.

This chain uses TRBV5-5 with TRBJ1-2, with a possible D match to TRBD1 (5 bases). CDR1 SGHKS and CDR2 YYEKEE come from the germline V gene (reference sequence). Deletions cut 0 bases from V and 4 bases from J, with 13 bases between. The CDR3 has 15 amino acids. The CDR3 sequence: CASSLVAGPGYGYTF. DNA of the CDR3: TGTGCCAGCAGCTTGGTTGCGGGGCCAGGCTATGGCTACACCTTC.

The sample holds a few counts of this clone. The gene calls are TRBV3-1 (or the pseudogene TRBV3-2) and TRBJ1-1; TRBD1 aligns across 9 bases. Germline values: CDR1 LGHDT, CDR2 YNNKEL (reference sequence). V dropped 4 bases and J dropped 10; count of bases not matched to a gene: 7. This CDR3 has 13 amino acids. CDR3 sequence reads: CASSRRDRVGAFF. The CDR3 DNA reads as TGTGCCAGCAGCCGCCGGGACAGGGTGGGAGCTTTCTTT.

The chain employs TRBV5-4 and TRBJ2-4, with TRBD2 identical over 11 bases. The CDR3 has 17 residues. V lost 0 bases and J lost 7; bases outside the gene matches: 9. CDR1 is SGHNT and CDR2 is YYREEE in the germline V gene (reference sequence). CDR3 residues: CASSLAPLAGAGNIQYF. The CDR3 nucleotides read TGTGCCAGCAGCTTGGCACCACTAGCGGGGGCCGGGAACATTCAGTACTTC.